The present T cell receptor (beta chain) was sequenced within a study of OX40 agonist ivuxolimab in advanced cancers. As for the study in general: Participants, 70% to 90% male, averaged roughly 60 years of age, ranging from about 23 to 80. Points from the study as a whole: The CD4+ and CD8+ T cells in the blood had expanded clonally by week 6 at 0.1 to 3.0 mg/kg.

With baseline, cycle 4 day 1, and cycle 7 day 1 as timepoints, blood was sampled. A word on this clone: Its antigen is not known.

The CDR3 sequence is 13 residues long. V was cut by 4 bases and J by 5 bases, with 14 bases left in between. Germline V lookup: CDR1 SQVTM, CDR2 ANQGSEA. Produced via immunoSEQ multiplex PCR; TCRdb's table is partial and in-frame only. This table has roughly 57,000 clones, 60% to 80% appearing once. The chain carries TRBV29-1 and TRBJ1-1; possibly TRBD1 for D (5 bases). The sample was CD4+ or CD8+ T cells sorted from blood, taken in a trial of the OX40 agonist ivuxolimab. This TCR derives from an adult with an advanced solid tumor such as melanoma, head and neck, liver or kidney cancer. The CDR3 is CSVVYGGWTEAFF. As DNA, the CDR3 is TGCAGCGTTGTGTATGGGGGTTGGACTGAAGCTTTCTTT. Complete variable domain (other parts from reference TRBV29-1 and TRBJ1-1): SAVISQKPSRDICQRGTSLTIQCQVDSQVTMMFWYRQQPGQSLTLIATANQGSEATYESGFVIDKFPISRPNLTFSTLTVSNMSPEDSSIYLCSVVYGGWTEAFFGQGTRLTVV.